The clone carrying this T cell receptor beta chain was detected a few times. Its target is unknown. Naive CD8 libraries came from around 20,000 to 1,000,000 sorted cells with 10%, 30% or 50% RNA. Naive CD8 T cells were FACS-sorted by CD8+CD4-CCR7+CD45RA+ markers. This entry comes from a study of molecular identifiers for immune sequencing clone quantification. Study-wide results and caveats: The study found clones above 20 RNA copies held over 98% of effector molecules and under 1% in naive cells.

Methods described previously were used for bulk TCR libraries, and listed TCR primers were applied. Each CDR3 protein gets one entry after TCRdb re-called the PCR reads with MiXCR. The sample shows under 800,000 distinct CDR3 sequences, approximately 24% of them seen only once. CDR3 length: 13 residues. Trimming removed 3 bases at V and 3 bases at J, with 8 bases between. Germline V CDR1 and CDR2: MNHEY, SVGEGT. The sequencing sample was made of naive CD8+ T cells from blood, with Jurkat cell RNA spiked in. Subset reported: FACS-sorted CD8+CD4-CCR7+CD45RA+ naive T cells. The gene calls are TRBV6-2 or TRBV6-3 and TRBJ2-5, with no clear D. The TCR comes from a human donor in good health. Some libraries in this study had Jurkat cell RNA spiked in. The CDR3: CASSYFAKETQYF. CDR3 DNA sequence: TGTGCCAGCAGTTATTTTGCGAAAGAGACCCAGTACTTC.